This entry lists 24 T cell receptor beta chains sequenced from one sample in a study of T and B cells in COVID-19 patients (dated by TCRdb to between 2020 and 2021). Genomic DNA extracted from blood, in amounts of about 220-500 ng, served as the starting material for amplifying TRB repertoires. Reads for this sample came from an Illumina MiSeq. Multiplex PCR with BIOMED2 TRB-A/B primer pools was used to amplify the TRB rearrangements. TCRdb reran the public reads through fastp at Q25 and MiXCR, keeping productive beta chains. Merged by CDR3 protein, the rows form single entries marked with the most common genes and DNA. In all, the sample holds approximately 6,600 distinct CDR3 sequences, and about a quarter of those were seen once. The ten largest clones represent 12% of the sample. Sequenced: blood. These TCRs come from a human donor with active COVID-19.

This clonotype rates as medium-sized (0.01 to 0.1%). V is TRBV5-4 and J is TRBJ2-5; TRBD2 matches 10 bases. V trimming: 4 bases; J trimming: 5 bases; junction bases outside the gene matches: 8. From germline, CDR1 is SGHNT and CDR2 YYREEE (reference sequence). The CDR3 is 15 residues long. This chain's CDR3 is CASSASGLATETQYF. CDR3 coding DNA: TGTGCCAGCAGCGCCTCGGGACTAGCGACGGAGACCCAGTACTTC.

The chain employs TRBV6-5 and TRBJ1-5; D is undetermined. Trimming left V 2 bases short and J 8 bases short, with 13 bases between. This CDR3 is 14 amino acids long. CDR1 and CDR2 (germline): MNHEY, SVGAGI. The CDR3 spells CASSYRRTNKPQHF. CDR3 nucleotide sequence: TGTGCCAGCAGTTACAGGCGGACGAATAAGCCCCAGCATTTT.

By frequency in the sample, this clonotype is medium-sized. CDR3 region: CASRKVGTAPEQYF. CDR3 coding DNA: TGTGCCAGTAGGAAAGTCGGGACGGCCCCCGAGCAGTACTTC. The V gene is TRBV19, the J gene TRBJ2-7, with D tentatively TRBD1 or TRBD2 (5 bases each). This CDR3 is 14 amino acids long. The V and J ends lost 6 bases and 6 bases respectively, with 18 bases between them. Per germline, CDR1 LNHDA and CDR2 SQIVND (reference sequence).

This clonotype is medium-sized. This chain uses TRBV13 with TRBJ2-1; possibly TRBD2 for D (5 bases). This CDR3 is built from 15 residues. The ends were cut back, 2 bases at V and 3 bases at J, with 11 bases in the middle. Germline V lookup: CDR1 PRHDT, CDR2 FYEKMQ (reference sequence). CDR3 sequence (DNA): TGTGCCAGCAGCTTATGGTCGGGAATCTACAATGAGCAGTTCTTC. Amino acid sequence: CASSLWSGIYNEQFF. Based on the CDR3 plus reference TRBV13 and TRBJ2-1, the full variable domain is AAGVIQSPRHLIKEKRETATLKCYPIPRHDTVYWYQQGPGQDPQFLISFYEKMQSDKGSIPDRFSAQQFSDYHSELNMSSLELGDSALYFCASSLWSGIYNEQFFGPGTRLTVL.

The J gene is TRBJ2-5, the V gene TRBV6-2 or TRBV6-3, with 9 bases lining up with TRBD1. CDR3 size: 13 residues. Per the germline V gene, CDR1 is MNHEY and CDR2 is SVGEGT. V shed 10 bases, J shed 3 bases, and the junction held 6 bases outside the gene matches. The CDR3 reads CAISRDREETQYF. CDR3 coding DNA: TGTGCCATCAGCCGGGACAGGGAAGAGACCCAGTACTTC.

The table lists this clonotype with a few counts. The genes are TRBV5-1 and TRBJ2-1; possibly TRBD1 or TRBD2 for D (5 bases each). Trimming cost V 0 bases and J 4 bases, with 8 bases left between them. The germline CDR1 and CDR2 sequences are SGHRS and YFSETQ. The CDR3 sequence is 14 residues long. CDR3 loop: CASSLGDLYNEQFF. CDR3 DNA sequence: TGCGCCAGCAGCTTGGGGGACCTATACAATGAGCAGTTCTTC.

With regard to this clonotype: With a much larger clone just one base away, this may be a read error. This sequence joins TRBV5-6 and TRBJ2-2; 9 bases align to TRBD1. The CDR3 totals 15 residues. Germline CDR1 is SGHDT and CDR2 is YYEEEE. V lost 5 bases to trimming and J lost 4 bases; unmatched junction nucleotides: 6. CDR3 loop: CASSYDRGITGELFF. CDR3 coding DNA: TGTGCCAGCAGTTACGACAGGGGGATCACCGGGGAGCTGTTTTTT. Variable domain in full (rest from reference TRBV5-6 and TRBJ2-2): DAGVTQSPTHLIKTRGQQVTLRCSPKSGHDTVSWYQQALGQGPQFIFQYYEEEERQRGNFPDRFSGHQFPNYSSELNVNALLLGDSALYLCASSYDRGITGELFFGEGSRLTVL.

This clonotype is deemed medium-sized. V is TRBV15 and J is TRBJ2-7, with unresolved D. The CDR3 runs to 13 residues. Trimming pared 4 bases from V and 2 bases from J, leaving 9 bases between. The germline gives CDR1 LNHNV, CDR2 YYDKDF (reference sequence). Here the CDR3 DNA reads TGTGCCACCAGCACTAGATTCCCCTACGAGCAGTACTTC. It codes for CATSTRFPYEQYF.

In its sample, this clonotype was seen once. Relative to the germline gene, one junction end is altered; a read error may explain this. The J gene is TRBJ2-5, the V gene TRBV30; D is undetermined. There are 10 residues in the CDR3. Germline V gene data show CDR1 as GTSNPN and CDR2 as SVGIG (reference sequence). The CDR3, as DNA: TGTGCCTGGAGTAAATCTAATCTGAACTTC. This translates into CAWSKSNLNF.

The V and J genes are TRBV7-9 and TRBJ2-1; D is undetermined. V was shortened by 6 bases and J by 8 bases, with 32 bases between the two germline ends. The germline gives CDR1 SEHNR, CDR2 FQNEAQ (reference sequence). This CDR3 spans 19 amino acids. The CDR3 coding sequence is TGTGCCAGCAGGCCATGGGCCGGGTCAGGCCCTGGCGCTCTGTATGAGCAGTTCTTC. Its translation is CASRPWAGSGPGALYEQFF.

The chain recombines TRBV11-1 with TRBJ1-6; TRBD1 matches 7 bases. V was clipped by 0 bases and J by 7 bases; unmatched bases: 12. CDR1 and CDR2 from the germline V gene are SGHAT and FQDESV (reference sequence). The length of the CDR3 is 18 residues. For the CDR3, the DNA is TGTGCCAGCAGCTTAGCCCCTACAGGGGCCTATGGGAATTCACCCCTCCACTTT. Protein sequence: CASSLAPTGAYGNSPLHF.

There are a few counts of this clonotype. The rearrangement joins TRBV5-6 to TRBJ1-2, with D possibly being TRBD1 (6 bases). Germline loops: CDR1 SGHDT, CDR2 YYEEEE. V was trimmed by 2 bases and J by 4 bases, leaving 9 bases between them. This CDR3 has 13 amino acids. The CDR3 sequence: CASSFVGGYGYTF. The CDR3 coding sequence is TGTGCCAGCAGCTTTGTAGGGGGCTATGGCTACACCTTC.

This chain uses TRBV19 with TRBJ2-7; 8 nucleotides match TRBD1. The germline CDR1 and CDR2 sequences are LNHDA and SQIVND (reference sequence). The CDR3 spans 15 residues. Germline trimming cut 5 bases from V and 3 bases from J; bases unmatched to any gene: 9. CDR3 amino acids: CASSPERTGSYEQYF. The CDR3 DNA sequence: TGTGCCAGTAGTCCCGAAAGGACAGGGAGCTACGAGCAGTACTTC. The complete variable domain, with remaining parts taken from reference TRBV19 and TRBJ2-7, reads DGGITQSPKYLFRKEGQNVTLSCEQNLNHDAMYWYRQDPGQGLRLIYYSQIVNDFQKGDIAEGYSVSREKKESFPLTVTSAQKNPTAFYLCASSPERTGSYEQYFGPGTRLTVT.

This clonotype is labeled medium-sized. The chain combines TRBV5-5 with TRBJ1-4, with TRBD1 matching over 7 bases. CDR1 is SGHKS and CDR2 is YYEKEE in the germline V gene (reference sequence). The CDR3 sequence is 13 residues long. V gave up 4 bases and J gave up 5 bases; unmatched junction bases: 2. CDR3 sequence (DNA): TGTGCCAGCAGCAAGGGACAGAATGAAAAACTGTTTTTT. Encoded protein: CASSKGQNEKLFF.

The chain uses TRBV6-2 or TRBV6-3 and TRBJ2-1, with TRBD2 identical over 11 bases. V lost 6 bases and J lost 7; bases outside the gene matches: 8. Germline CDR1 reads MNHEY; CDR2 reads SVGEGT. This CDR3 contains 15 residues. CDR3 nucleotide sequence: TGTGCCAGCAGAACACTAGCGGGGGTTCGGAATGAGCAGTTCTTC. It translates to CASRTLAGVRNEQFF.

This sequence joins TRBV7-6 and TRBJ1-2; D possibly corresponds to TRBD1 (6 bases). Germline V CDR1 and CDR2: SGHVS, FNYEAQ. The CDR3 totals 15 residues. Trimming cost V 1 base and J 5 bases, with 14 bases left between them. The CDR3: CASSLEQGSGYGYTF. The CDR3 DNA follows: TGTGCCAGCAGCTTAGAACAGGGAAGTGGATATGGCTACACCTTC.

CDR3 sequence: CASSPQSGAGAKNIQYF. Here the CDR3 DNA reads TGTGCCAGCTCCCCCCAGTCCGGGGCCGGGGCCAAAAACATTCAGTACTTC. This chain links TRBV18 with TRBJ2-4; D possibly uses TRBD1 or TRBD2 (5 bases each). Trimming left V 6 bases short and J 1 base short, with 19 bases between. Per the germline V gene, CDR1 is KGHSH and CDR2 is LQKENI. This CDR3 contains 17 residues.

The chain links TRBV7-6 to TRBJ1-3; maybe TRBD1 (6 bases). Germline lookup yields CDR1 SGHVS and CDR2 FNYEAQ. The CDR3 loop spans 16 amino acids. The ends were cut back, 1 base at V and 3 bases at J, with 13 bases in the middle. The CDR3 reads CASSLGAGAVGNTIYF. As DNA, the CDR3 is TGTGCCAGCAGCTTAGGTGCAGGGGCGGTTGGAAACACCATATATTTT. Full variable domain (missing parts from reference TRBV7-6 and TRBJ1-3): GAGVSQSPRYKVTKRGQDVALRCDPISGHVSLYWYRQALGQGPEFLTYFNYEAQQDKSGLPNDRFSAERPEGSISTLTIQRTEQRDSAMYRCASSLGAGAVGNTIYFGEGSWLTVV.

CDR3 in DNA: TGTGCCAGCAGCTCCCAGCGGGGGGGCGGGGAGACCCAGTACTTC. Its protein product is CASSSQRGGGETQYF. V usage is TRBV7-2 and J usage is TRBJ2-5; 10 bases map to TRBD2. Germline values: CDR1 SGHTA, CDR2 FQGNSA. The J segment lost 5 bases and the V segment lost 4 bases, leaving 7 bases of the junction unmatched. This CDR3 contains 15 residues.

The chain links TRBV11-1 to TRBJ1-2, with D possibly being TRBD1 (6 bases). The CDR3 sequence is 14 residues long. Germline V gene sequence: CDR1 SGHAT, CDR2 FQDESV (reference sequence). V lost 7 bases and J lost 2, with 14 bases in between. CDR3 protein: CASTRTALNYGYTF. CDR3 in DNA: TGTGCCAGCACCCGGACAGCACTAAACTATGGCTACACCTTC. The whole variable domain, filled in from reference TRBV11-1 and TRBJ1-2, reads EAEVAQSPRYKITEKSQAVAFWCDPISGHATLYWYRQILGQGPELLVQFQDESVVDDSQLPKDRFSAERLKGVDSTLKIQPAELGDSAMYLCASTRTALNYGYTFGSGTRLTVV.

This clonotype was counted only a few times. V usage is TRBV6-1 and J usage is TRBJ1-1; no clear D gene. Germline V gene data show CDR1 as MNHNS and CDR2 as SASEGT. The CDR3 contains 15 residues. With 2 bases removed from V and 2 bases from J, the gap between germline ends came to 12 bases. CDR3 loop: CASSEFGPDNTEAFF. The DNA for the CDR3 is TGTGCCAGCAGTGAATTTGGGCCCGACAACACTGAAGCTTTCTTT.

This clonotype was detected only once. The CDR3 DNA is TGCGCCAGTAGACAGGGTTTAAATTCACCCCTCCACTTT. This encodes CASRQGLNSPLHF. The chain has TRBV5-1 and TRBJ1-6; 7 nucleotides align to TRBD1. This CDR3 spans 13 amino acids. Germline V lookup: CDR1 SGHRS, CDR2 YFSETQ. V was clipped by 8 bases and J by 7 bases; unmatched bases: 6.

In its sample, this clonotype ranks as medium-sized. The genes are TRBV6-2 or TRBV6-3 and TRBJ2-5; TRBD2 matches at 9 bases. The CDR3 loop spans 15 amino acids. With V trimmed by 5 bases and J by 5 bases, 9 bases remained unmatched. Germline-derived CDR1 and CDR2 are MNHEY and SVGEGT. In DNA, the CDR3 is TGTGCCAGCAGTCCCGGGACTAGCCGGAGGGAGACCCAGTACTTC. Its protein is CASSPGTSRRETQYF.

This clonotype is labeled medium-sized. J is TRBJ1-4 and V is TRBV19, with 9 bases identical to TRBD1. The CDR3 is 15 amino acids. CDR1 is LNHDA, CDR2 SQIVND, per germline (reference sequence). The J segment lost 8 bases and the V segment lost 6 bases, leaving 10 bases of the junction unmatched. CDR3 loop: CASRANTGGDEKLFF. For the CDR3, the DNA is TGTGCCAGTAGGGCCAATACAGGGGGCGACGAAAAACTGTTTTTT.